The 3 T cell receptor beta chains given below trace back to one sample, sequenced in a study of breast tumors, draining lymph nodes, adjacent tissues. MiXCR, applied by TCRdb to the multiplex PCR reads, yields one record per CDR3 protein. The sample contains some 230,000 distinct CDR3 sequences, 34% of which appear only once. The lymph nodes were axillary draining lymph nodes from breast cancer patients. Sequencing used axillary lymph node tissue. The receptors originated from a female donor with breast cancer. Some clones in this sample may be carry-over from other donors' samples.

This clonotype was detected ten times or more. This rearrangement joins TRBV20-1 to TRBJ1-4; 7 bases agree with TRBD1. The CDR3 runs 15 residues. With V trimmed by 0 bases and J by 6 bases, 7 bases remained unmatched. CDR1 DFQATT and CDR2 SNEGSKA come from the germline V gene (reference sequence). The chain's CDR3 is CSARDFRQGDEKLFF. Written as DNA, the CDR3 is TGCAGTGCTAGAGATTTCAGACAGGGAGATGAAAAACTGTTTTTT.

This clonotype was picked up many times. The gene calls are TRBV24-1 and TRBJ2-2; TRBD2 is a possible D gene (7 bases). The CDR3 runs to 16 residues. CDR1 is KGHDR and CDR2 is SFDVKD in the germline V gene. Deletions cut 12 bases from V and 1 base from J, with 20 bases between. In DNA form, the CDR3 reads TGTGCCTCCGCTGACGGGGGGCGGGGGAACACCGGGGAGCTGTTTTTT. This codes for CASADGGRGNTGELFF.

This clonotype was detected only a few times. The chain carries TRBV3-1 and TRBJ1-2; the match to TRBD1 covers 7 bases. Per the germline V gene, CDR1 is LGHDT and CDR2 is YNNKEL (reference sequence). Trimming cost V 4 bases and J 7 bases; bases outside gene matches: 12. The CDR3 runs to 15 residues. The DNA for the CDR3 is TGTGCCAGCAGCCCATTGAAAACTACAGGGGCTGGCTACACCTTC. Translated, it gives CASSPLKTTGAGYTF.